Listed below are T cell receptor beta chains from one sample, sequenced in a study of blood T cells in healthy people across ages. Each CDR3 protein gets one entry after TCRdb re-called the 5' RACE reads with MiXCR. The data contain 1.5 million or so distinct CDR3 sequences, around 40% of them singletons. Sequencing input: blood. The source is a woman younger than 30 in good health. The CDR3 runs from the conserved cysteine through the conserved F or W. A D gene is named only where the DNA matches it firmly.

j_call d_call v_call cdr3_aa
TRBJ2-3 TRBD2 TRBV7-9 CASSSLAGYEDTQYF
TRBJ2-5 - TRBV11-2 CASSPLRGHGNNEQYF
TRBJ2-7 - TRBV29-1 CSVADNFEQYF
TRBJ1-2 - TRBV6-2/TRBV6-3 CASSYSRTTNYGYTF
TRBJ2-7 TRBD2 TRBV7-2 CASTRNRGGRGYEQYF
- TRBD2 TRBV28 CASSFPAWASGIGYEQYF
TRBJ1-6 - TRBV7-2 CASSSGGPSGSSPLHF
TRBJ2-3 - TRBV20-1 CSAPLADTQYF
TRBJ1-2 TRBD1 TRBV7-2 CASSVDRDGYTF
- - TRBV7-9 CASSPTLARPSEQYF
TRBJ2-3 TRBD1 TRBV7-8 CASSMGQVLTDTQYF
TRBJ1-5 - TRBV7-8 CASSMNSGNQPQHF
- - TRBV5-1 CASSLVGAMDEQYF
TRBJ1-1 - TRBV7-8 CASILNTEAFF
TRBJ2-1 TRBD2 TRBV20-1 CSARGAGGKNNEQFF
TRBJ2-2 - TRBV7-7 CASSPLTGDPTGELFF
TRBJ2-3 - TRBV20-1 CSARDLTSSTDTQYF
TRBJ1-2 - TRBV7-2 CASSTTGSSNYGYTF
TRBJ2-3 - TRBV7-2 CASSPLRTDTQYF
TRBJ1-2 TRBD1 TRBV25-1 CASSDRNPGQGNGYTF
TRBJ2-2 - TRBV6-6 CASSYSRGPGELFF
TRBJ2-7 - TRBV12-3/TRBV12-4 CASGYRRSYEQYF
TRBJ2-3 - TRBV19 CASSIVPAGTSTDTQYF
TRBJ2-7 - TRBV20-1 CSAREAPSSEQYF
TRBJ2-1 - TRBV7-9 CASSLVGDHNEQFF
TRBJ2-5 TRBD2 TRBV4-1 CASSQDVGLAYEQYF
TRBJ2-5 - TRBV20-1 CSARDQRVLGNEQYF
TRBJ1-1 TRBD1 TRBV4-1 CASSQGTGSRSEAFF
TRBJ1-6 TRBD1 TRBV9 CASSLGPTGESPLHF
TRBJ1-2 TRBD1 TRBV27 CAGSSGQGRGYTF
TRBJ2-7 - TRBV10-3 CAIRESTGSYEQYF
TRBJ2-7 - TRBV7-2 CASSAVDRTYEQYF
TRBJ1-2 - TRBV10-3 CATRGGNYGYTF
TRBJ2-4 - TRBV12-3/TRBV12-4 CASRHYRENIQYF
TRBJ2-3 - TRBV25-1 CASSELAGISTDTQYF
TRBJ2-1 TRBD2 TRBV12-3/TRBV12-4 CASSRGTRKYNEQFF
TRBJ2-7 - TRBV4-2 CASSQDSAVRTSNDNEQYF
TRBJ2-1 - TRBV20-1 CSARVPGVEQVF
TRBJ2-5 - TRBV5-8 CASSFGGLRKTQYF
TRBJ1-5 - TRBV27 CASSLVGDYSNQPQHF
TRBJ2-7 - TRBV28 CASRQTGPNDMQYF
TRBJ1-4 - TRBV3-1 CASSQDGRISNEKLFF
TRBJ1-1 - TRBV6-1 CASTLEGTEAFF
- - TRBV2 CASSVGPGYEQYF
TRBJ2-7 - TRBV6-2/TRBV6-3 CASSYMGYHEQYF
TRBJ2-3 - TRBV11-2 CASSWPESTDTQYF
TRBJ1-5 TRBD1 TRBV6-2/TRBV6-3 CASSLTGISNQPQHF
TRBJ1-1 - TRBV29-1 CSVDRSNAEAFF
TRBJ1-5 - TRBV6-6 CASSYSNEGVSNQPQHF